A single sample is the source of the 23 T cell receptor beta chains below, sequenced in a study of identical twins. TCRdb redid the calling of the 5' RACE reads with MiXCR, one entry per CDR3 protein. The sample has some 440,000 distinct CDR3 sequences; 20% to 25% are singletons. Another study also made use of these data, one on T cells expressing NK-cell markers.

Sequenced sample: CD4+ T cells sorted from blood. The receptors derive from a woman younger than 35 in good health.

This clonotype was picked up a small number of times. The rearrangement uses TRBV20-1 and TRBJ2-5, with D perhaps matching TRBD2 (5 bases). Trimming cost V 0 bases and J 2 bases, with 7 bases left between them. This CDR3 region has 13 residues. Per germline, CDR1 DFQATT and CDR2 SNEGSKA (reference sequence). CDR3 sequence: CSARDSEQETQYF. In nucleotides, the CDR3 is TGCAGTGCTAGAGATAGCGAACAAGAGACCCAGTACTTC.

V gene TRBV5-1 combines with J gene TRBJ1-5; weak D call: TRBD1 (5 bases). Germline V gene data show CDR1 as SGHRS and CDR2 as YFSETQ. The CDR3 covers 14 residues. V lost 0 bases and J lost 7, with 11 bases in between. The CDR3 nucleotides read TGCGCCAGCAGCTTGGATTTTGGGGACCAGCCCCAGCATTTT. Translated, it gives CASSLDFGDQPQHF.

The genes are TRBV12-3 or TRBV12-4 and TRBJ2-7; D possibly corresponds to TRBD1 (6 bases). Trimming took 2 bases from V and 4 from J, leaving 15 bases between them. The CDR3 length is 15 residues. CDR3 region: CASSLLGQGKYEQYF. For the CDR3, the DNA is TGTGCCAGCAGTTTATTGGGTCAGGGGAAGTACGAGCAGTACTTC.

This clonotype has just a few counts. An end of the junction differs from the germline gene, which may be a read error. The chain is built from TRBV20-1 and TRBJ1-1; D possibly corresponds to TRBD1 (5 bases). Germline CDR1 is DFQATT and CDR2 is SNEGSKA (reference sequence). The CDR3 sequence is 16 residues long. The CDR3 region has the DNA TGCAGTGCCAGAGAGGGGTACAAAACCTGGGGCACTGAAGCTTTCTTT. Encoded protein: CSAREGYKTWGTEAFF.

This clonotype was counted between two and nine times. The V call is TRBV7-2, the J call TRBJ2-3; the D is unclear. CDR1 is SGHTA and CDR2 is FQGNSA in the germline V gene. Trimming removed 4 bases at V and 2 bases at J, with 4 bases between. This CDR3 has 12 amino acids. The CDR3 loop is CASSYPTDTQYF. The CDR3 coding sequence is TGTGCCAGCAGCTATCCCACAGATACGCAGTATTTT.

This chain joins TRBV5-5 and TRBJ2-1, with TRBD1 matching over 9 bases. The germline V gene encodes CDR1 SGHKS and CDR2 YYEKEE (reference sequence). J was trimmed by 7 bases and V by 4 bases; bases with no gene match: 9. The CDR3 is made up of 15 amino acids. CDR3: CASSAPGTGLNEQFF. As DNA, the CDR3 is TGTGCCAGCAGCGCTCCGGGGACAGGGTTGAATGAGCAGTTCTTC.

This clonotype was counted between two and nine times. V is TRBV2 and J is TRBJ1-2, with D maybe TRBD1 (5 bases). Germline CDR1 reads SNHLY; CDR2 reads FYNNEI. The V and J ends lost 5 bases and 3 bases respectively, with 13 bases between them. CDR3 length: 14 amino acids. The CDR3 region has the DNA TGTGCCAGCAGTCAGGATCAGGGCCACTATGGCTACACCTTC. It translates to CASSQDQGHYGYTF.

The V call is TRBV29-1, the J call TRBJ2-1, with 13 bases that match TRBD2. The CDR3 runs to 16 residues. Germline CDR1 and CDR2: SQVTM and ANQGSEA. J gave up 2 bases and V 0 bases, and 1 base lay outside the gene matches. The CDR3 here is CSVEEGTSGAYNEQFF. Written as DNA, the CDR3 is TGCAGCGTTGAAGAAGGGACTAGCGGGGCCTACAATGAGCAGTTCTTC.

The chain couples TRBV29-1 to TRBJ2-3; 7 positions agree with TRBD2. The CDR3 is made up of 14 amino acids. V lost 6 bases, J lost 2 bases, and 8 bases stayed unmatched. CDR1 is SQVTM and CDR2 is ANQGSEA in the germline V gene. The chain's CDR3 is CSVSPAGSTDTQYF. The DNA of the CDR3 is TGCAGCGTAAGCCCAGCGGGATCCACAGATACGCAGTATTTT.

This chain connects TRBV20-1 to TRBJ2-1; 9 bases are shared with TRBD2. V trimming: 1 base; J trimming: 6 bases; junction bases outside the gene matches: 4. This CDR3 spans 14 amino acids. Germline V CDR1 and CDR2: DFQATT, SNEGSKA (reference sequence). The CDR3 region is CSARGLAGRNEQFF. The CDR3 nucleotides read TGCAGTGCTAGAGGGCTAGCGGGACGCAATGAGCAGTTCTTC.

This clonotype turned up a few times. V and J are TRBV11-3 and TRBJ2-3; tentative D call: TRBD1 (6 bases). Trimming removed 5 bases from V and 3 bases from J, with 18 bases in between. CDR3 size: 16 residues. In germline, CDR1 is SGHNT, CDR2 YENEEA. DNA of the CDR3: TGTGCCAGCAGCCAGGACAGCCAGTACCTTACAGATACGCAGTATTTT. Translated: CASSQDSQYLTDTQYF.

This clonotype has more than one count but fewer than ten. The J gene is TRBJ2-2, the V gene TRBV5-5; a possible D gene is TRBD1 (6 bases). The CDR3 extends over 15 amino acids. CDR1 SGHKS and CDR2 YYEKEE come from the germline V gene (reference sequence). Deletions cut 1 base from V and 2 bases from J, with 9 bases between. CDR3 nucleotides: TGTGCCAGCAGCTTGTCGGGACAAAACACCGGGGAGCTGTTTTTT. This sequence encodes CASSLSGQNTGELFF.

This clonotype was seen a few times. The chain employs TRBV18 and TRBJ2-3, with 8 bases fitting TRBD2. V trimming: 2 bases; J trimming: 2 bases; junction bases outside the gene matches: 6. The CDR3 runs 16 residues. CDR1 and CDR2 from the germline V gene are KGHSH and LQKENI. In DNA, the CDR3 is TGTGCCAGCTCACCATTCCTAGCGGGTTTCACAGATACGCAGTATTTT. Translated: CASSPFLAGFTDTQYF.

The count of this clonotype is one. The chain links TRBV5-4 to TRBJ2-1; the D gene is possibly TRBD2 (6 bases). The CDR3 runs 19 residues. The germline CDR1 and CDR2 sequences are SGHNT and YYREEE (reference sequence). V lost 0 bases and J 4 bases, leaving 23 bases between the germline ends. In DNA form, the CDR3 reads TGTGCCAGCAGCTTGGGCGGACTACCCGTACCTTCACTTTACAATGAGCAGTTCTTC. Translated: CASSLGGLPVPSLYNEQFF.

The rearrangement uses TRBV7-2 and TRBJ2-3; TRBD1 might be the D (5 bases). There are 15 residues in the CDR3. Germline V gene sequence: CDR1 SGHTA, CDR2 FQGNSA. Trimming stripped 2 bases from V and 1 base from J, with 10 bases between. This chain's CDR3 is CASSLMGPRTDTQYF. The DNA of the CDR3 is TGTGCCAGCAGCTTAATGGGGCCCCGCACAGATACGCAGTATTTT.

This chain links TRBV20-1 with TRBJ2-1; TRBD2 matches 7 bases. V shed 5 bases and J 0 bases; nucleotides not matched to a gene: 10. The CDR3 runs to 16 residues. The germline V gene has CDR1 DFQATT and CDR2 SNEGSKA (reference sequence). CDR3 in DNA: TGCAGTGCTGAAGAGGGTCGCGGGAGCTCCTACAATGAGCAGTTCTTC. This translates into CSAEEGRGSSYNEQFF.

The CDR3 nucleotides are TGCAGTGTGGCCAGTAGCAATCAGCCCCAGCATTTT. Translating gives CSVASSNQPQHF. This chain joins TRBV20-1 and TRBJ1-5; no reliable D call. Germline assignment: CDR1 DFQATT and CDR2 SNEGSKA (reference sequence). CDR3 length: 12 residues. Trimming cost V 7 bases and J 0 bases, with 7 bases left between them.

CDR3 DNA: TGTGCCAGCAGCTTGTCACGGACTAGCGGGGGCTACAATGAGCAGTTCTTC. This gives the protein CASSLSRTSGGYNEQFF. V gene TRBV12-3 or TRBV12-4 combines with J gene TRBJ2-1; the match to TRBD2 covers 13 bases. This CDR3 contains 17 residues. The ends lost 6 bases at V and 3 bases at J; junction bases unmatched: 8.

This clonotype has more than one count but fewer than ten. This chain links TRBV7-9 with TRBJ2-2; D might be TRBD1 or TRBD2, each matching 5 bases. Trimming shortened V by 4 bases and J by 0 bases, and 9 bases separated the two germline ends. Germline V gene sequence: CDR1 SEHNR, CDR2 FQNEAQ (reference sequence). The CDR3 covers 15 residues. CDR3 residues: CASSSGPSNTGELFF. The CDR3 nucleotides read TGTGCCAGCAGCTCGGGGCCGTCGAACACCGGGGAGCTGTTTTTT.

This clonotype was seen repeatedly, ten times or more. The chain is built from TRBV4-1 and TRBJ2-3, with 7 bases lining up with TRBD1. The length of the CDR3 is 14 residues. Germline values: CDR1 MGHRA, CDR2 YSYEKL. V shed 6 bases, J shed 3 bases, and the junction held 6 bases outside the gene matches. The CDR3 DNA reads as TGCGCCAGCAGTAAACAGGGGACGACAGATACGCAGTATTTT. It codes for CASSKQGTTDTQYF.

The chain couples TRBV6-5 to TRBJ2-3; the D gene is possibly TRBD1 (6 bases). The CDR3 has 18 amino acids. Germline CDR1 and CDR2: MNHEY and SVGAGI. Trimming took off 0 bases at V and 2 bases at J, with 18 bases between the two ends. CDR3 sequence reads: CASSYSIPPGAPTDTQYF. The CDR3 DNA sequence: TGTGCCAGCAGTTACTCGATCCCTCCAGGGGCTCCCACAGATACGCAGTATTTT.

This clonotype was seen many times. The chain combines TRBV12-3 or TRBV12-4 with TRBJ2-2, with 11 bases that match TRBD2. This CDR3 comprises 15 residues. The V gene end was trimmed by 6 bases and the J gene end by 6 bases; junction bases not matched to a gene: 6. The CDR3 sequence: CASRATSGSAGELFF. The CDR3 DNA reads TGTGCCAGCAGGGCTACTAGCGGGAGCGCCGGGGAGCTGTTTTTT.

The rearrangement joins TRBV9 to TRBJ2-3; D possibly uses TRBD1 or TRBD2 (5 bases each). Per germline, CDR1 SGDLS and CDR2 YYNGEE. The CDR3 length is 14 residues. Trimming shortened V by 7 bases and J by 0 bases, and 12 bases separated the two germline ends. CDR3 DNA sequence: TGTGCCAGCGGGGACCCCGCTAGCACAGATACGCAGTATTTT. Its translation is CASGDPASTDTQYF.